Listed below are T cell receptor beta chains from one sample, sequenced in a study of shared clonotypes between healthy human individuals. Sequencing was performed with immunoSEQ multiplex PCR; in TCRdb, only in-frame clones are kept and a portion is missing. The table records about 1,500,000 clones, more than 95% of them present only once. The sequenced material came from naive CD4+ T cells sorted from blood. The source is a young man in good health. Each CDR3 is given with its conserved first and last residue. The order of the fields is J gene, V gene, D gene, clone size, CDR3 protein, CDR3 DNA. The D gene is left open where the match is weak. The size field is filled for only some rows; it gives once, few, many or a size class.

TRBJ2-5,TRBV9,TRBD1,.,CASSGTGPETQYF,TGTGCCAGCAGCGGGACAGGTCCGGAGACCCAGTACTTC
TRBJ1-1,TRBV7-9,TRBD1,.,CASSLRQGDGGEAFF,TGTGCCAGCAGCTTACGACAGGGGGATGGCGGTGAAGCTTTCTTT
TRBJ2-2,TRBV29-1,.,.,CSAVRTGELFF,TGCAGCGCAGTACGAACCGGGGAGCTGTTTTTT
TRBJ2-7,TRBV2,.,.,CASVNQGFPTEQYF,TGTGCCAGCGTTAATCAGGGGTTTCCTACAGAGCAGTACTTC
TRBJ2-2,TRBV5-1,TRBD1,.,CASSLQGGFTGELFF,TGCGCCAGCAGCTTACAGGGGGGTTTCACCGGGGAGCTGTTTTTT
TRBJ1-1,TRBV5-1,TRBD1,.,CASSAHRGSGTEAFF,TGCGCCAGCAGCGCCCACAGGGGGAGCGGCACTGAAGCTTTCTTT
TRBJ1-4,TRBV9,.,.,CASSVGGSMEKLFF,TGTGCCAGCAGCGTAGGGGGCTCTATGGAAAAACTGTTTTTT
TRBJ2-7,TRBV5-8,.,once,CASRGVGEQYF,TGTGCCAGCAGGGGCGTGGGCGAGCAGTACTTC
TRBJ2-1,TRBV30,TRBD2,.,CAWSVLRGSYNEQFF,TGTGCCTGGAGTGTTCTTCGCGGGAGTTACAATGAGCAGTTCTTC
TRBJ1-1,TRBV1,.,.,CTSSQPGQNPSEAFF,TGCACCAGCAGCCAACCCGGGCAGAACCCGTCTGAAGCTTTCTTT
TRBJ2-2,TRBV5-1,.,.,CASSLDRNTGELFF,TGCGCCAGCAGCTTGGACAGGAACACCGGGGAGCTGTTTTTT
TRBJ2-2,TRBV12-5,.,once,CASGLVLSGRTGELFF,TGTGCTAGTGGTTTGGTACTGTCAGGGCGAACCGGGGAGCTGTTTTTT
TRBJ1-5,TRBV18,.,.,CASSPGVNQPQHF,TGTGCCAGCTCACCGGGAGTAAATCAGCCCCAGCATTTT
TRBJ1-3,TRBV7-3,.,.,CASSGSWGGSHTIYF,TGTGCCAGCAGCGGAAGCTGGGGGGGCAGCCACACCATATATTTT
TRBJ1-5,TRBV10-1,.,.,CASRRNTSNQPQHF,TGCGCCAGCAGAAGAAACACGAGCAATCAGCCCCAGCATTTT
TRBJ2-2,TRBV28,TRBD2,.,CASSSAASGRARTGELFF,TGTGCCAGCAGTTCCGCAGCTAGCGGGAGGGCTCGTACCGGGGAGCTGTTTTTT
TRBJ2-2,TRBV28,.,.,CASSFLAGHTGELFF,TGTGCCAGCAGTTTTCTTGCGGGTCACACCGGGGAGCTGTTTTTT
TRBJ2-7,TRBV7-2,TRBD2,.,CASSWPSSGRASEQYF,TGTGCCAGCAGCTGGCCGTCTAGCGGGAGGGCCTCCGAGCAGTACTTC
TRBJ1-1,TRBV19,.,.,CASSIGLEAFF,TGTGCCAGTAGTATCGGTCTTGAAGCTTTCTTT
TRBJ2-7,TRBV6-1,.,once,CASSEARVEGDPLSYEQYF,TGTGCCAGCAGTGAAGCCCGGGTGGAGGGCGACCCATTATCCTACGAGCAGTACTTC
TRBJ2-5,TRBV9,.,.,CASSVGPPETQYF,TGTGCCAGCAGCGTAGGGCCCCCAGAGACCCAGTACTTC
TRBJ2-1,TRBV28,TRBD2,.,CASSSSGRASYEQFF,TGTGCCAGCAGCTCCAGCGGGAGGGCCTCGTATGAGCAGTTCTTC
TRBJ2-5,TRBV18,.,.,CASSPRGVGETQYF,TGTGCCAGCTCACCCCGAGGGGTTGGAGAGACCCAGTACTTC
TRBJ2-1,TRBV28,.,.,CASGFTFDEQFF,TGTGCCAGCGGTTTTACCTTTGATGAGCAGTTCTTC
TRBJ1-5,TRBV6-6,.,.,CASSYGWGYSNQPQHF,TGTGCCAGCAGTTATGGATGGGGTTATAGCAATCAGCCCCAGCATTTT
TRBJ2-6,TRBV10-3,.,.,CAISESEGPGSGANVLTF,TGTGCCATCAGTGAGTCGGAGGGGCCGGGCTCTGGGGCCAACGTCCTGACTTTC
TRBJ2-7,TRBV19,TRBD1,.,CASSNPGQGTYEQYF,TGTGCCAGTAGTAACCCGGGACAGGGCACCTACGAGCAGTACTTC
TRBJ2-7,TRBV9,.,once,CASSVARGGYEQYF,TGTGCCAGCAGCGTAGCCAGGGGTGGGTACGAGCAGTACTTC
TRBJ2-7,TRBV18,.,.,CASSPMGEQYF,TGTGCCAGCTCACCAATGGGCGAGCAGTACTTC
TRBJ2-7,TRBV9,.,few,CASSVEVGTYEQYF,TGTGCCAGCAGCGTAGAGGTAGGAACCTACGAGCAGTACTTC
TRBJ2-2,TRBV7-9,TRBD2,.,CASIGAGGGTGELFF,TGTGCCAGCATCGGAGCGGGAGGAGGCACCGGGGAGCTGTTTTTT
TRBJ1-5,TRBV10-3,.,.,CAISESPGNQPQHF,TGTGCCATCAGTGAGTCGCCCGGGAATCAGCCCCAGCATTTT
TRBJ2-7,TRBV5-1,.,.,CASSLRLDPNYEQYF,TGCGCCAGCAGCTTGAGACTAGATCCCAACTACGAGCAGTACTTC
TRBJ1-1,TRBV19,.,.,CARTRSEAFF,TGTGCCAGGACAAGGAGCGAAGCTTTCTTT
TRBJ2-1,TRBV28,.,.,CASRPGGYNEQFF,TGTGCCAGCCGCCCGGGCGGTTACAATGAGCAGTTCTTC
TRBJ2-7,TRBV18,.,.,CASSPTGGRSSYEQYF,TGTGCCAGCTCACCAACCGGTGGCCGAAGCTCCTACGAGCAGTACTTC
TRBJ2-3,TRBV30,.,once,CAWSQVVNTDTQYF,TGTGCCTGGAGTCAAGTGGTGAACACAGATACGCAGTATTTT